The following is a T cell receptor (beta chain) sequence with its context. Clones were sequenced by immunoSEQ multiplex PCR, and TCRdb holds only the in-frame ones, with some missing. Of 40,000 to 55,000 clones detected, about four fifths appear once; the ten largest clones hold roughly a sixth. The data stem from a study of T cells in tumors after PD-1 blockade. The CDR3 runs 15 residues. The junction had 10 bases not matched to a gene; V was cut back by 6 bases and J by 5 bases. Germline lookup yields CDR1 KGHSH and CDR2 LQKENI. The TCR originated in a human donor with basal cell carcinoma. The source material was PBMCs, sampled before anti-PD-1 treatment. This chain connects TRBV18 to TRBJ2-5; 9 bases align to TRBD2. The DNA for the CDR3 is TGTGCCAGCTCCCTATTAGCGGGAGAAGGGGAGACCCAGTACTTC. It encodes CASSLLAGEGETQYF.